This T cell receptor (beta chain) was recovered during a study of T cell changes during pregnancy in multiple sclerosis. Repertoires were generated with immunoSEQ multiplex PCR, while TCRdb's copy carries only in-frame clones and drops some. The profile covers 79,000 or so clones, with approximately 90% appearing a single time and 1.5% to 2% taken by the ten largest. This material consisted of peripheral blood, taken in the first trimester of pregnancy. This receptor was taken from a female donor in good health, enrolled as a control in a pregnancy study.

CDR3 sequence: CASSQDRGLYTDTQYF. CDR3 bases: TGTGCCAGCAGCCAAGATCGGGGTCTTTACACAGATACGCAGTATTTT. The chain employs TRBV4-2 and TRBJ2-3; D is perhaps TRBD2 (5 bases). The CDR3 contains 16 residues. Germline values: CDR1 LGHNA, CDR2 YNFKEQ. Trimming took off 0 bases at V and 2 bases at J, with 12 bases between the two ends.